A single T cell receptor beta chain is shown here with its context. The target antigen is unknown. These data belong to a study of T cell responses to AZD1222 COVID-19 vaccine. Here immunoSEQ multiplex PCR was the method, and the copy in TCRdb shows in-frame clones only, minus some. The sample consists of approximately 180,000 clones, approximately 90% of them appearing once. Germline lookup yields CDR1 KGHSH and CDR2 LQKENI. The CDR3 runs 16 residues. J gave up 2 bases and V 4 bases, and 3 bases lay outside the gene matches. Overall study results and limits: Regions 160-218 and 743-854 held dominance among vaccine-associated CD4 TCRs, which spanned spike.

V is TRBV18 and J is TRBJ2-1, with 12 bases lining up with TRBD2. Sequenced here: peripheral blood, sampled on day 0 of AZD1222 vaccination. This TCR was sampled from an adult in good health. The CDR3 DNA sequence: TGTGCCAGCTCACTTAGGACTAGCGGGGCCTACAATGAGCAGTTCTTC. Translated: CASSLRTSGAYNEQFF. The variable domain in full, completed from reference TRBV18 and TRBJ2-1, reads NAGVMQNPRHLVRRRGQEARLRCSPMKGHSHVYWYRQLPEEGLKFMVYLQKENIIDESGMPKERFSAEFPKEGPSILRIQQVVRGDSAAYFCASSLRTSGAYNEQFFGPGTRLTVL.